The 31 T cell receptor beta chains below were found in one sample sequenced in a study of blood T cell repertoires in COVID-19. Some clones are missing from TCRdb's copy, which holds only in-frame ones; the method was immunoSEQ multiplex PCR. This table has more than 25,000 clones, about 88% appearing once. Sequenced sample: peripheral blood. Every receptor here comes from a human donor with acute or convalescent COVID-19. The donor label of this sample is uncertain.

The gene calls are TRBV5-1 and TRBJ1-4; D gene ambiguous. CDR1 is SGHRS and CDR2 is YFSETQ in the germline V gene. This CDR3 has 16 amino acids. V was clipped by 2 bases and J by 2 bases, with 13 bases between them. CDR3 residues: CASSFFHRDTNEKLFF. CDR3 coding DNA: TGCGCCAGCAGCTTCTTCCATCGAGATACTAATGAAAAACTGTTTTTT.

The chain combines TRBV7-9 with TRBJ1-4; TRBD1 matches at 8 bases. V shed 4 bases and J 1 base; nucleotides not matched to a gene: 2. The CDR3 extends over 15 amino acids. Per germline, CDR1 SEHNR and CDR2 FQNEAQ (reference sequence). The CDR3 coding sequence is TGTGCCAGCAGCTCACAGGGGGGAACTAATGAAAAACTGTTTTTT. Amino acid sequence: CASSSQGGTNEKLFF.

V is TRBV15 and J is TRBJ2-3, with D possibly being TRBD1 (6 bases). The ends were cut back, 9 bases at V and 4 bases at J, with 20 bases in the middle. Per the germline V gene, CDR1 is LNHNV and CDR2 is YYDKDF (reference sequence). The CDR3 is made up of 15 amino acids. CDR3 bases: TGTGCCACTAGGGACCGGCAGGGGCGTTCAGATACGCAGTATTTT. Protein: CATRDRQGRSDTQYF.

This chain connects TRBV7-9 to TRBJ2-5, with TRBD1 matching over 7 bases. The V gene's germline CDR1 is SEHNR and CDR2 FQNEAQ (reference sequence). The CDR3 has 13 residues. Unmatched junction bases numbered 3, after V lost 5 bases and J lost 3 bases. The CDR3 spells CASSRQGKETQYF. The CDR3 nucleotides read TGTGCCAGCAGCCGACAGGGAAAAGAGACCCAGTACTTC.

The chain has TRBV3-1 (or the pseudogene TRBV3-2) and TRBJ2-3, with D unresolved. V gave up 4 bases and J gave up 6 bases, with 23 bases separating them. The germline CDR1 and CDR2 sequences are LGHDT and YNNKEL (reference sequence). The CDR3 runs 17 residues. The CDR3 here is CASSRLRPICLQDTQYF. The CDR3 nucleotides read TGTGCCAGCAGCCGCTTACGTCCCATTTGTCTGCAGGATACGCAGTATTTT.

The chain joins TRBV5-6 to TRBJ2-1; 10 bases agree with TRBD2. The CDR3 extends over 15 amino acids. V lost 7 bases and J lost 3; bases outside the gene matches: 7. Germline V gene sequence: CDR1 SGHDT, CDR2 YYEEEE. CDR3 in amino acids: CASGLAGANYNEQFF. In nucleotides, the CDR3 is TGTGCCAGCGGTCTAGCGGGGGCTAACTACAATGAGCAGTTCTTC.

The table lists this clone with a count of one. The chain is built from TRBV10-2 and TRBJ2-1; 12 bases are shared with TRBD1. Trimming took 7 bases from V and 7 from J; bases not matched to a gene: 5. Per the germline V gene, CDR1 is WSHSY and CDR2 is SAAADI. The CDR3 runs to 14 residues. The CDR3 region has the DNA TGCGCCAGCAACCTGGGACAGGGGGCTAATGAGCAGTTCTTC. Its protein is CASNLGQGANEQFF.

The chain combines TRBV27 with TRBJ1-1, with a weak D call TRBD1 (5 bases). The germline V and J ends were trimmed by 11 bases and 5 bases, with 18 bases remaining between them. The CDR3 sequence is 13 residues long. Looked up from germline, CDR1 is MNHEY and CDR2 is SMNVEV (reference sequence). DNA of the CDR3: TGTGCCGCCGCTCGGCAGGGCGGAACTGAAGCTTTCTTT. This sequence encodes CAAARQGGTEAFF.

The V call is TRBV2, the J call TRBJ2-7; TRBD1 matches at 8 bases. J gave up 4 bases and V 6 bases, and 14 bases lay outside the gene matches. The CDR3 extends over 16 amino acids. Germline lookup yields CDR1 SNHLY and CDR2 FYNNEI. The DNA for the CDR3 is TGTGCCAGCAGCGGATCCTCCTCAGGGGGCCTATACGAGCAGTACTTC. This encodes CASSGSSSGGLYEQYF.

V usage is TRBV18 and J usage is TRBJ2-3; D is ambiguous. Trimming removed 0 bases from V and 6 bases from J, with 7 bases in between. Germline lookup yields CDR1 KGHSH and CDR2 LQKENI. The length of the CDR3 is 13 residues. The CDR3 nucleotides read TGTGCCAGCTCACCACCGTCGCGGGATACGCAGTATTTT. This translates into CASSPPSRDTQYF.

J is TRBJ2-3 and V is TRBV29-1; 8 bases line up with TRBD1. CDR3 length: 12 amino acids. The V segment lost 7 bases and the J segment 4 bases; nucleotides outside the gene matches: 4. Germline V lookup: CDR1 SQVTM, CDR2 ANQGSEA. The CDR3 DNA reads as TGCAGCGGAGACAGGGGCGCAGATACGCAGTATTTT. Encoded protein: CSGDRGADTQYF.

The CDR3, as DNA: TGTGCCACGACCGGGACAGGGAGTGAAAAACTGTTTTTT. Amino acid sequence: CATTGTGSEKLFF. The genes are TRBV19 and TRBJ1-4; 9 positions agree with TRBD1. The CDR3 runs 13 residues. The germline V gene has CDR1 LNHDA and CDR2 SQIVND (reference sequence). Unmatched junction bases numbered 7, after V lost 10 bases and J lost 7 bases.

The rearrangement joins TRBV6-6 to TRBJ2-4; the D is unclear. The germline V gene has CDR1 MNHNY and CDR2 SVGAGI (reference sequence). The CDR3 is made up of 13 amino acids. The V end lost 6 bases, the J end lost 0 bases, and 6 bases lay between the germline ends. The CDR3 protein is CASRQLAKNIQYF. The CDR3 DNA reads as TGTGCCAGCAGACAGCTAGCCAAAAACATTCAGTACTTC.

The chain has TRBV11-3 and TRBJ2-1, with TRBD1 identical over 10 bases. The CDR3 length is 14 residues. The V segment lost 5 bases and the J segment 6 bases; nucleotides outside the gene matches: 4. CDR1 SGHNT and CDR2 YENEEA come from the germline V gene. CDR3 sequence: CASSQGQGINEQFF. The DNA for the CDR3 is TGTGCCAGCAGCCAGGGACAGGGGATCAATGAGCAGTTCTTC.

DNA of the CDR3: TGTGCCAGCAGCCCCAACAGGGGTCATTTAGGTACTGAAGCTTTCTTT. It specifies CASSPNRGHLGTEAFF. This chain connects TRBV7-2 to TRBJ1-1; TRBD1 aligns across 7 bases. The ends lost 5 bases at V and 5 bases at J; junction bases unmatched: 14. The germline CDR1 and CDR2 sequences are SGHTA and FQGNSA. There are 16 residues in the CDR3.

This chain joins TRBV14 and TRBJ1-6, with 7 bases identical to TRBD1. The germline CDR1 and CDR2 sequences are SGHDN and FVKESK. Trimming cost V 2 bases and J 6 bases; bases outside gene matches: 1. This CDR3 is built from 14 residues. The DNA for the CDR3 is TGTGCCAGCAGCCAAAGACAGGGTAATTCACCCCTCCACTTT. This encodes CASSQRQGNSPLHF.

CDR3 sequence (DNA): TGTGCCAGCAGCTTAGGGACAGGGGGCTCTGCCAAAAACATTCAGTACTTC. This sequence encodes CASSLGTGGSAKNIQYF. The chain carries TRBV11-3 and TRBJ2-4, with 11 bases aligning to TRBD1. Looked up from germline, CDR1 is SGHNT and CDR2 is YENEEA. This CDR3 spans 17 amino acids. With V trimmed by 1 base and J by 1 base, 3 bases remained unmatched.

This chain joins TRBV21-1 and TRBJ2-3; TRBD2, the table's D call, lacks a check against the DNA. TRBV21-1 represents a pseudogene. The CDR3 is made up of 17 amino acids. CDR3 region: CASSNLPAGTGTDTQYF. The CDR3 DNA reads TGTGCCAGCAGCAACCTCCCCGCGGGGACGGGCACAGATACGCAGTATTTT.

The rearrangement links TRBV7-9 to TRBJ2-2; 9 bases fit TRBD2. CDR3 length equals 17 residues. The J segment lost 0 bases and the V segment lost 1 base, leaving 3 bases of the junction unmatched. The V gene's germline CDR1 is SEHNR and CDR2 FQNEAQ (reference sequence). DNA for the CDR3: TGTGCCAGCAGCTTAGGTCAGCGGGGGGCGAACACCGGGGAGCTGTTTTTT. Translating it yields CASSLGQRGANTGELFF.

The chain uses TRBV28 and TRBJ2-1; 7 bases are a match to TRBD1. Germline loops: CDR1 MDHEN, CDR2 SYDVKM. The V segment lost 5 bases and the J segment 9 bases; nucleotides outside the gene matches: 10. The CDR3 has 14 amino acids. The CDR3 here is CASSDRGRGSEQFF. For the CDR3, the DNA is TGTGCCAGCAGTGATAGGGGGCGCGGCAGTGAGCAGTTCTTC.

V and J are TRBV7-8 and TRBJ1-5; D remains ambiguous. Between the trimmed V and J ends, which lost 0 bases and 4 bases, there was a span of 7 bases. Looked up from germline, CDR1 is SGHVS and CDR2 is FQNEAQ. The CDR3 has 14 amino acids. CDR3 residues: CASSLAGGNQPQHF. The CDR3 DNA is TGTGCCAGCAGCTTAGCTGGAGGTAATCAGCCCCAGCATTTT.

This chain joins TRBV9 and TRBJ2-5, with D perhaps matching TRBD1 (6 bases). CDR1 SGDLS and CDR2 YYNGEE come from the germline V gene. Trimming removed 2 bases at V and 5 bases at J, with 19 bases between. The CDR3 has 16 residues. This CDR3 reads CASSVGRGSGHETQYF. CDR3 nucleotide sequence: TGTGCCAGCAGCGTGGGTAGGGGGAGCGGCCATGAGACCCAGTACTTC.

The chain recombines TRBV2 with TRBJ2-2; a possible D gene is TRBD1 (5 bases). Looked up from germline, CDR1 is SNHLY and CDR2 is FYNNEI. Trimming pared 3 bases from V and 4 bases from J, leaving 15 bases between. The CDR3 length is 16 residues. CDR3 nucleotide sequence: TGTGCCAGCAGTGAGTCACCCCAGGGAATCACCGGGGAGCTGTTTTTT. Amino acid sequence: CASSESPQGITGELFF.

In DNA, the CDR3 is TGTGCCAGCAGTATTAAAGGGGTGGAGGCTTTCTTT. It specifies CASSIKGVEAFF. V usage is TRBV6-5 and J usage is TRBJ1-1, with a possible D match to TRBD1 (5 bases). This CDR3 spans 12 amino acids. The V and J ends lost 5 bases and 11 bases respectively, with 15 bases between them. Per the germline V gene, CDR1 is MNHEY and CDR2 is SVGAGI.

The rearrangement links TRBV5-1 to TRBJ2-5; maybe TRBD2 (7 bases). V lost 1 base, J lost 5 bases, and 9 bases lay in between. CDR3 length: 13 amino acids. CDR1 is SGHRS, CDR2 YFSETQ, per germline. The CDR3 loop reads CASSLWGGETQYF. In DNA form, the CDR3 reads TGCGCCAGCAGCTTGTGGGGGGGCGAGACCCAGTACTTC.

The V gene is TRBV27, the J gene TRBJ2-7; 12 bases line up with TRBD1. From germline, CDR1 is MNHEY and CDR2 SMNVEV (reference sequence). The ends lost 1 base at V and 4 bases at J; junction bases unmatched: 2. The CDR3 consists of 15 residues. CDR3 nucleotide sequence: TGTGCCAGCAGTTTATTGGGACAGGGGGCTTACGAGCAGTACTTC. It yields the protein CASSLLGQGAYEQYF.

The chain uses TRBV10-2 and TRBJ2-2; 9 nucleotides align to TRBD1. Germline V gene data show CDR1 as WSHSY and CDR2 as SAAADI. This CDR3 region has 13 residues. The J segment lost 5 bases and the V segment lost 7 bases, leaving 2 bases of the junction unmatched. CDR3 nucleotide sequence: TGCGCCAGCACTGGGACAGGGACCGGGGAGCTGTTTTTT. Protein sequence: CASTGTGTGELFF.

This chain links TRBV12-3 or TRBV12-4 with TRBJ1-1; the D is unclear. The CDR3 loop spans 10 amino acids. Trimming cost V 10 bases and J 5 bases, with 8 bases left between them. CDR3: CAIRGTEAFF. CDR3 nucleotide sequence: TGTGCCATCCGAGGGACTGAAGCTTTCTTT.

J is TRBJ1-5 and V is TRBV10-1; D is unresolved. The length of the CDR3 is 15 residues. Germline CDR1 and CDR2: WNHNN and SYGVQD (reference sequence). Trimming took 2 bases from V and 5 from J, leaving 13 bases between them. This chain's CDR3 is CASSEGTGIDQPQHF. CDR3 nucleotide sequence: TGCGCCAGCAGTGAGGGTACGGGGATCGATCAGCCCCAGCATTTT.

This chain uses TRBV12-3 or TRBV12-4 with TRBJ1-1; 7 nucleotides line up with TRBD1. V lost 7 bases, J lost 7 bases, and 6 bases stayed unmatched. The CDR3 length is 12 residues. The CDR3 bases are TGTGCCAGCACTGACAGGGCGGGTGAAGCTTTCTTT. It specifies CASTDRAGEAFF.

V gene TRBV18 combines with J gene TRBJ2-3; a weak D match, TRBD2 (5 bases). V shed 3 bases and J shed 2 bases, with 12 bases lying between them. The germline gives CDR1 KGHSH, CDR2 LQKENI. The CDR3 has 15 residues. CDR3 in amino acids: CASSPLAPPTDTQYF. CDR3 coding DNA: TGTGCCAGCTCACCTCTAGCCCCCCCCACAGATACGCAGTATTTT.